This T cell receptor (beta chain) was documented in a study of blood T cell repertoires in COVID-19. On the study more broadly: Acute-phase and convalescent COVID-19 samples originated in the United States, Italy and Spain. PBMCs, B-cell-depleted T cells, or T cells provided the cDNA or gDNA that made up the material.

Methods used by the authors: Amplifying reference gene primers gave estimates of nucleated cell counts. Measured with immunoSEQ multiplex PCR; TCRdb has only the in-frame clones, and not every one. The V and J calls and clone size were taken over from that table, and D and trimming were inferred from the DNA. Found here are tens of thousands of clones, 75% to 90% of them singletons; the top ten hold 2.5% to 3%. Trimming stripped 2 bases from V and 1 base from J, with 10 bases between. Per germline, CDR1 KGHDR and CDR2 SFDVKD. The CDR3 spans 15 residues. The chain is built from TRBV24-1 and TRBJ1-1; D is uncertain. Specimen: peripheral blood. The TCR originated in a man in his fifties or sixties with acute or convalescent COVID-19. Here the CDR3 reads CATSDSPVQNTEAFF. The CDR3 DNA reads TGTGCCACCAGTGATTCCCCGGTCCAGAACACTGAAGCTTTCTTT.